Presented here are 17 T cell receptor beta chains from one specimen sequenced in a study of cytomegalovirus exposure and HLA in healthy donors. In the PCR, 60 Vbeta and 13 Jbeta primers were used. This table comes from immunoSEQ multiplex PCR, and its TCRdb copy is limited to in-frame clones, with some not included. This sample carries tens of thousands of clones, 84% of them seen once, and the ten largest clones take roughly 5.9%. The sample consisted of PBMCs. Receptors were obtained from a young woman in good health and CMV-seropositive.

The CDR3 loop reads CASSPGPSNEKLFF. CDR3 nucleotides: TGTGCCAGCAGCCCCGGTCCTTCCAATGAAAAACTGTTTTTT. The chain carries TRBV7-9 and TRBJ1-4; D uncertain. The CDR3 totals 14 residues. Trimming shortened V by 5 bases and J by 5 bases, and 12 bases separated the two germline ends. The germline V gene has CDR1 SEHNR and CDR2 FQNEAQ (reference sequence).

J is TRBJ1-2 and V is TRBV6-5; D is undetermined. CDR1 is MNHEY and CDR2 is SVGAGI in the germline V gene. The V end was cut by 0 bases, the J end by 2 bases, with 7 bases between. The CDR3 covers 14 residues. CDR3 bases: TGTGCCAGCAGTTACTCGCCAGGCAACTATGGCTACACCTTC. Protein product: CASSYSPGNYGYTF.

The chain carries TRBV19 and TRBJ1-3; D unresolved. CDR3 length equals 14 residues. V was cut by 7 bases and J by 0 bases, with 10 bases left in between. Germline V gives CDR1 LNHDA, CDR2 SQIVND (reference sequence). DNA of the CDR3: TGTGCCAGTATACCGCGGAGCTCTGGAAACACCATATATTTT. This gives the protein CASIPRSSGNTIYF.

This clone was recorded only once. The chain combines TRBV5-1 with TRBJ2-7; D might be TRBD2 (6 bases). The V and J ends lost 3 bases and 3 bases respectively, with 16 bases between them. Germline assignment: CDR1 SGHRS and CDR2 YFSETQ. The CDR3 totals 15 residues. The CDR3 spells CASSWGWSGVYEQYF. Here the CDR3 DNA reads TGCGCCAGCAGCTGGGGGTGGTCGGGGGTCTACGAGCAGTACTTC. The full variable domain, with the rest looked up from reference TRBV5-1 and TRBJ2-7, is KAGVTQTPRYLIKTRGQQVTLSCSPISGHRSVSWYQQTPGQGLQFLFEYFSETQRNKGNFPGRFSGRQFSNSRSEMNVSTLELGDSALYLCASSWGWSGVYEQYFGPGTRLTVT.

V is TRBV7-9 and J is TRBJ2-5; D is unresolved. The V end was cut by 3 bases, the J end by 5 bases, with 10 bases between. CDR1 SEHNR and CDR2 FQNEAQ come from the germline V gene (reference sequence). CDR3 size: 13 residues. In DNA, the CDR3 is TGTGCCAGCAGCTTTTCCAGGTTGGAGACCCAGTACTTC. Residues: CASSFSRLETQYF.

This chain connects TRBV18 to TRBJ2-3; D is unclear. The CDR3 loop spans 15 amino acids. Germline V lookup: CDR1 KGHSH, CDR2 LQKENI. Trimming pared 1 base from V and 2 bases from J, leaving 10 bases between. CDR3 region: CASSPRLANTDTQYF. CDR3 nucleotides: TGTGCCAGCTCACCACGACTGGCAAACACAGATACGCAGTATTTT. Based on the CDR3 plus reference TRBV18 and TRBJ2-3, the full variable domain is NAGVMQNPRHLVRRRGQEARLRCSPMKGHSHVYWYRQLPEEGLKFMVYLQKENIIDESGMPKERFSAEFPKEGPSILRIQQVVRGDSAAYFCASSPRLANTDTQYFGPGTRLTVL.

This clone was seen a few times. The chain carries TRBV10-1 and TRBJ1-1; no firm D call. Germline CDR1 reads WNHNN; CDR2 reads SYGVQD (reference sequence). The CDR3 is made up of 12 amino acids. Trimming removed 6 bases from V and 1 base from J, with 6 bases in between. CDR3 DNA sequence: TGCGCCAGCAGCGACTGGAACACTGAAGCTTTCTTT. Its protein product is CASSDWNTEAFF.

The chain has TRBV6-1 and TRBJ2-7; the match to TRBD1 covers 7 bases. Per germline, CDR1 MNHNS and CDR2 SASEGT. The length of the CDR3 is 11 residues. After removal of 6 bases from V and 4 bases from J, the junction contained 0 bases not matched to a gene. The CDR3 DNA reads as TGTGCCAGCAGGGGACAGTACGAGCAGTACTTC. Protein product: CASRGQYEQYF.

The chain employs TRBV11-2 and TRBJ1-4; D gene ambiguous. V was shortened by 5 bases and J by 8 bases, with 12 bases between the two germline ends. CDR3 length: 13 amino acids. Per the germline V gene, CDR1 is SGHAT and CDR2 is FQNNGV. The CDR3 here is CASSQRASEKLFF. As DNA, the CDR3 is TGTGCCAGCAGCCAGAGGGCTAGCGAAAAACTGTTTTTT.

The V gene is TRBV9, the J gene TRBJ1-2; weak D call: TRBD1 (6 bases). The germline V gene has CDR1 SGDLS and CDR2 YYNGEE. V lost 1 base to trimming and J lost 4 bases, with 11 bases between them. The CDR3 spans 14 residues. The CDR3 loop is CASSVQGRGYGYTF. Written as DNA, the CDR3 is TGTGCCAGCAGCGTACAGGGGAGGGGCTATGGCTACACCTTC.

This rearrangement joins TRBV7-9 to TRBJ2-1; D might be TRBD2 (7 bases). Germline V gene sequence: CDR1 SEHNR, CDR2 FQNEAQ (reference sequence). Between the trimmed V and J ends, which lost 4 bases and 15 bases, there was a span of 19 bases. The CDR3 length is 13 residues. The CDR3 nucleotides are TGTGCCAGCAGCTCAGCCGGGGAGGGGGAGGGGTTCTTC. Translating gives CASSSAGEGEGFF. Full variable domain (outside the CDR3, taken from reference TRBV7-9 and TRBJ2-1): DTGVSQNPRHKITKRGQNVTFRCDPISEHNRLYWYRQTLGQGPEFLTYFQNEAQLEKSRLLSDRFSAERPKGSFSTLEIQRTEQGDSAMYLCASSSAGEGEGFFGPGTRLTVL.

The chain employs TRBV4-1 and TRBJ2-1; 13 nucleotides match TRBD2. Germline-derived CDR1 and CDR2 are MGHRA and YSYEKL. With 4 bases clipped from V and 5 bases from J, the junction kept 8 bases outside the gene matches. This CDR3 contains 17 residues. In nucleotides, the CDR3 is TGCGCCAGCAGCCCGGGACTAGCGGGATCAGGGGACAATGAGCAGTTCTTC. As protein: CASSPGLAGSGDNEQFF.

The V and J genes are TRBV18 and TRBJ1-1; 8 bases line up with TRBD1. CDR3 size: 15 residues. The ends lost 3 bases at V and 3 bases at J; junction bases unmatched: 6. Per the germline V gene, CDR1 is KGHSH and CDR2 is LQKENI. Here the CDR3 DNA reads TGTGCCAGCTCACCCCTACCGACAGGGGACACTGAAGCTTTCTTT. This sequence encodes CASSPLPTGDTEAFF.

Concerning this clone itself: Compared with germline, one end of the junction differs, possibly owing to a read error. The chain carries TRBV6-5 and TRBJ2-5; TRBD1 agrees at 9 bases. CDR1 and CDR2 (germline): MNHEY, SVGAGI. The CDR3 runs 14 residues. CDR3 sequence (DNA): TGTGCCACCAGTCTAGGGACAGGGTTAGAGACCCAGTACTTC. Translated: CATSLGTGLETQYF.

The table lists this clone with a count of one. The chain joins TRBV16 to TRBJ1-1; 8 bases map to TRBD1. Trimming at V came to 3 bases and at J to 1 base, leaving 4 bases not matched to a gene. CDR3 length equals 15 residues. Germline CDR1 and CDR2: KGHSY and FQNENV. The CDR3 sequence: CASSQTGVGNTEAFF. DNA of the CDR3: TGTGCCAGCAGCCAGACAGGGGTCGGGAACACTGAAGCTTTCTTT.

CDR3 loop: CASSSTLATGGGDTGELFF. The DNA of the CDR3 is TGTGCCAGCAGCTCTACCCTCGCGACAGGGGGTGGGGACACCGGGGAGCTGTTTTTT. The chain carries TRBV7-9 and TRBJ2-2, with 9 positions matching TRBD1. V dropped 4 bases and J dropped 3; count of bases not matched to a gene: 15. The CDR3 runs to 19 residues. Germline assignment: CDR1 SEHNR and CDR2 FQNEAQ (reference sequence).

The chain links TRBV4-1 to TRBJ1-1; the match to TRBD1 covers 8 bases. The length of the CDR3 is 18 residues. V shed 3 bases, J shed 3 bases, and the junction held 15 bases outside the gene matches. Germline V gene sequence: CDR1 MGHRA, CDR2 YSYEKL. CDR3 protein: CASSHPPADRVLYTEAFF. CDR3 nucleotides: TGCGCCAGCAGCCATCCACCCGCGGACAGGGTCCTTTACACTGAAGCTTTCTTT.